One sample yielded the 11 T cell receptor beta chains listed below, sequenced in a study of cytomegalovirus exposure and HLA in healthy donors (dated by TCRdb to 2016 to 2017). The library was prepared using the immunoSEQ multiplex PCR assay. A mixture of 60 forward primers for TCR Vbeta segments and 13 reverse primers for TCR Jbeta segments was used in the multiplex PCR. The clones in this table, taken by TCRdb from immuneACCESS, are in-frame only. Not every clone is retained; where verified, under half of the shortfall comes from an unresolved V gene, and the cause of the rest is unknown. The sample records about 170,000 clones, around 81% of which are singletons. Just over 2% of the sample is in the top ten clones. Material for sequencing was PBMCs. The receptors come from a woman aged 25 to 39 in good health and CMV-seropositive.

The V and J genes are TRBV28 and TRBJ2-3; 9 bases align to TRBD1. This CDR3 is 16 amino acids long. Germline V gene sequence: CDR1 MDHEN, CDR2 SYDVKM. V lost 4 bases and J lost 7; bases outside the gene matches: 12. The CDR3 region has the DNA TGTGCCAGCAGTTCCAACTCCGGGACAGGGACAAATACGCAGTATTTT. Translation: CASSSNSGTGTNTQYF.

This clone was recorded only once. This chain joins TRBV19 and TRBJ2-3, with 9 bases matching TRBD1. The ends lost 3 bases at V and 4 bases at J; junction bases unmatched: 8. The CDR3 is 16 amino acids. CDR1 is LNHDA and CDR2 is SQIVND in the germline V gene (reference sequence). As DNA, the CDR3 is TGTGCCAGTAGTATTACCGGGACAGGGAAAGCAGATACGCAGTATTTT. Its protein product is CASSITGTGKADTQYF.

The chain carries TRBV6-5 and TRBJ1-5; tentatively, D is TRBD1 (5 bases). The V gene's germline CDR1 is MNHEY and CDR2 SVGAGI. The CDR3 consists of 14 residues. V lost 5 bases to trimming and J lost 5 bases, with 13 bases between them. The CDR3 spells CASSPRGLDQPQHF. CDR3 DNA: TGTGCCAGCAGTCCACGGGGACTGGATCAGCCCCAGCATTTT.

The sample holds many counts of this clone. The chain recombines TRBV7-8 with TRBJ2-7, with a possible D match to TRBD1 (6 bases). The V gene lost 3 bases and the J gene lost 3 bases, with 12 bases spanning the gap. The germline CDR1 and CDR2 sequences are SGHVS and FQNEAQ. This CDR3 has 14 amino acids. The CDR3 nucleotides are TGTGCCAGCAGCTTCCACAGGGCGCACTACGAGCAGTACTTC. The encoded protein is CASSFHRAHYEQYF.

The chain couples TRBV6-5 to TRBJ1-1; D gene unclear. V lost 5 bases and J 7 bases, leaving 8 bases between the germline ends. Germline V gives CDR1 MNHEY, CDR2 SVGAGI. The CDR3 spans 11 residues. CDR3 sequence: CASSEEGEAFF. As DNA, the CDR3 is TGTGCCAGCAGTGAAGAGGGTGAAGCTTTCTTT.

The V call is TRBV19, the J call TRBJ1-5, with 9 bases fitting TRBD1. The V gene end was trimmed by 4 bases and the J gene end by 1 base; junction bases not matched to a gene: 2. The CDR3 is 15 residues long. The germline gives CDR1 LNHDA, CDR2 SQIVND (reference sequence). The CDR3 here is CASSNTGGSNQPQHF. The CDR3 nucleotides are TGTGCCAGTAGTAATACAGGGGGCAGCAATCAGCCCCAGCATTTT.

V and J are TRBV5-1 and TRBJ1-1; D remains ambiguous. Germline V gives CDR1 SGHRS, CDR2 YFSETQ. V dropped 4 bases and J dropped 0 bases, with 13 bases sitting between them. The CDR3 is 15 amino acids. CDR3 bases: TGCGCCAGCAGCGTAGGAGGGTCGATGAACACTGAAGCTTTCTTT. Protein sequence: CASSVGGSMNTEAFF.

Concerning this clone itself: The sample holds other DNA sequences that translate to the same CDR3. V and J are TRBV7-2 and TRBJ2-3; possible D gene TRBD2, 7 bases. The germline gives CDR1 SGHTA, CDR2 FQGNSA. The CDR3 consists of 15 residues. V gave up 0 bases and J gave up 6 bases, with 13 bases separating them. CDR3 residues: CASSLAGGPWDTQYF. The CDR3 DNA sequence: TGTGCCAGCAGCTTAGCGGGGGGGCCATGGGATACGCAGTATTTT.

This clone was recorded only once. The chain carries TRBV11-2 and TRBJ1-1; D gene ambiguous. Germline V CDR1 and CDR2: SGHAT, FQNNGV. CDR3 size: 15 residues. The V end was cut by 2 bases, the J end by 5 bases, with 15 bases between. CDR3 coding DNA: TGTGCCAGCAGCTTATTTGCAGGAGGTTTGACTGAAGCTTTCTTT. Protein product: CASSLFAGGLTEAFF.

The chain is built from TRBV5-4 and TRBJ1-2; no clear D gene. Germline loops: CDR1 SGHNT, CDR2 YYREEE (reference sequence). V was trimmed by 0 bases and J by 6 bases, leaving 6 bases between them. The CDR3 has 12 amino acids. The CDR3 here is CASSLDSHGYTF. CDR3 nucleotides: TGTGCCAGCAGCTTGGACAGCCATGGCTACACCTTC.

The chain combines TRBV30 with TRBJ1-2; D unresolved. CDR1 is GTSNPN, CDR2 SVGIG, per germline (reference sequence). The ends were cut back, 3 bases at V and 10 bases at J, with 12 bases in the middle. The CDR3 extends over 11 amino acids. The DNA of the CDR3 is TGTGCCTGGAGGGCACCTAGGTACTACACCTTC. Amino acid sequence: CAWRAPRYYTF.